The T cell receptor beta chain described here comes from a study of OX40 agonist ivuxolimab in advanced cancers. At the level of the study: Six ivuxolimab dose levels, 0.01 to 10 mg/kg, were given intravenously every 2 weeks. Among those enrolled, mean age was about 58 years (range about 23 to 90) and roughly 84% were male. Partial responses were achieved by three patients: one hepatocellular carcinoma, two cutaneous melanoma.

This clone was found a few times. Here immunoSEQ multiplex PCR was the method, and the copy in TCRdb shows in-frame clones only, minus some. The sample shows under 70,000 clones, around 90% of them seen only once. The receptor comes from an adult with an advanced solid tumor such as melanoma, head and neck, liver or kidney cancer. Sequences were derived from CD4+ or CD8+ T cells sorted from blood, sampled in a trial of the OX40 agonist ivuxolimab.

This CDR3 is CASSLATENYGYTF. In DNA form, the CDR3 reads TGCGCCAGCAGCCTCGCGACGGAGAACTATGGCTACACCTTC. The V call is TRBV5-1, the J call TRBJ1-2, with D hard to call. The CDR3 spans 14 residues. Between the trimmed V and J ends, which lost 4 bases and 2 bases, there was a span of 12 bases. CDR1 is SGHRS, CDR2 YFSETQ, per germline.